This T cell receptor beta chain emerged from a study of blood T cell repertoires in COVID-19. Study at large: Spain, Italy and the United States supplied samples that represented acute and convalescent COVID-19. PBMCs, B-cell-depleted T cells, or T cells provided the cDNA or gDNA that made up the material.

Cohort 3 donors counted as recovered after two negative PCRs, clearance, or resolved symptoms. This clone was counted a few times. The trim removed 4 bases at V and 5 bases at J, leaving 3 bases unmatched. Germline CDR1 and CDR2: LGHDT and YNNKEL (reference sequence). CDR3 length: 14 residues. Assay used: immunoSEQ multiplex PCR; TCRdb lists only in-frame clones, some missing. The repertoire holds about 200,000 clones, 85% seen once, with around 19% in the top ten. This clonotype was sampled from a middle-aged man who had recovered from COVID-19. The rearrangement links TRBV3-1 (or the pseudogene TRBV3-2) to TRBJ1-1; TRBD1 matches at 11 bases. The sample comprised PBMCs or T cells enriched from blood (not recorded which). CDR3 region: CASSPGQGGTEAFF. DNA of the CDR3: TGTGCCAGCAGCCCGGGACAGGGGGGAACTGAAGCTTTCTTT.